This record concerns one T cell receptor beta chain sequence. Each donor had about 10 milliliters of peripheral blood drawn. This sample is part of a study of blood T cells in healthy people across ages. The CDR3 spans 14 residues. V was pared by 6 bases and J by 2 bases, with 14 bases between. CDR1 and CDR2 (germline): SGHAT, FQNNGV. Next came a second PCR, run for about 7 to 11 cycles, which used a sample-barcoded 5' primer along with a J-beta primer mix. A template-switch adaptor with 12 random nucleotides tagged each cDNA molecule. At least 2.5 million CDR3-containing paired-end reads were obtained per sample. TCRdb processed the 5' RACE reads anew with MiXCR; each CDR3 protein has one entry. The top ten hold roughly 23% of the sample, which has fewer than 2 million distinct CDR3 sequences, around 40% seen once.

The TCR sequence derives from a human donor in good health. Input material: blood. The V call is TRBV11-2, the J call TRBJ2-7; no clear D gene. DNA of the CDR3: TGTGCCAGCAGGATACTTCCTCAAGCCTACGAGCAGTACTTC. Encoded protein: CASRILPQAYEQYF.